This T cell receptor beta chain was obtained from a study of early T cells in non-severe SARS-CoV-2 infection. The wider study: Unsorted whole-blood RNA was sequenced in bulk, leaving chains unpaired. General observations from the study: Anti-spike CD8 responses were favored by VDJdb matching, which missed private and CD4 specificities.

This clonotype was counted ten times or more. Its antigen is not identified. V was pared by 3 bases and J by 6 bases, with 7 bases of the junction left unmatched. The CDR3 spans 14 residues. Germline CDR1 reads DFQATT; CDR2 reads SNEGSKA (reference sequence). The TCR library protocol attached unique molecular identifiers to the individual cDNA molecules. TCRdb re-called the 5' RACE reads through MiXCR, storing one row per CDR3 protein. This sample has tens of thousands of distinct CDR3 sequences, with less than 15% found just once. Sequencing input: whole blood. The chain employs TRBV20-1 and TRBJ2-3; 9 bases map to TRBD2. The sequence derives from an adult who was a healthcare worker with PCR-confirmed SARS-CoV-2 infection or an uninfected control (not recorded which). The CDR3 protein is CSARRGGLRDTQYF. CDR3 coding DNA: TGCAGTGCTAGGCGGGGGGGCTTGAGGGATACGCAGTATTTT.